This T cell receptor beta chain comes out of a study of T-cell reconstitution after alpha-beta-depleted transplantation in children. Unique molecular identifiers tagged the TCRbeta library. A single record per CDR3 protein comes from TCRdb applying MiXCR to the PCR reads. The sample consists of a few hundred thousand distinct CDR3 sequences, 13% of them appearing once. V was cut by 1 base and J by 6 bases, with 11 bases left in between. CDR3 size: 14 residues. CDR1 LGHDT and CDR2 YNNKEL come from the germline V gene (reference sequence). Sequences were derived from PBMCs, sampled from the stem cell graft. The receptor comes from a human donor who donated a stem cell graft to a child with Fanconi anemia. This sequence joins TRBV3-1 and TRBJ2-3; D not resolved. The CDR3 region is CASSQVVGADTQYF. The CDR3 DNA follows: TGTGCCAGCAGCCAAGTTGTCGGTGCGGATACGCAGTATTTT.